The source of this T cell receptor (beta chain) is a study of blood T cells in healthy people across ages. General observations from the study: Investigators viewed diversity estimates from one million T cells as underestimates, the study reported. PBMCs that were unsorted prevented a conclusive naive versus antigen-experienced comparison.

V was cut by 5 bases and J by 6 bases, with 20 bases left in between. The CDR3 length is 16 residues. A J-beta primer mix and a sample-barcoded 5' primer were used in a second PCR of roughly 7 to 12 cycles. TCRdb processed the 5' RACE reads anew with MiXCR; each CDR3 protein has one entry. The table includes fewer than 1,000,000 distinct CDR3 sequences, around half detected once. A remark on this clonotype: Its antigen is unknown.

Isolation recovered at least 6 million PBMCs from every sample. The sequence was obtained from a man older than 75 in good health. This chain joins TRBV12-3 or TRBV12-4 and TRBJ1-5; D remains unclear. Sequencing was performed on blood. The CDR3 sequence is CASSAGGSFAAQPQHF. The CDR3 coding sequence is TGTGCCAGCAGTGCCGGTGGCAGTTTCGCCGCTCAGCCCCAGCATTTT.